This TCR beta chain was recorded in a study of esophageal squamous cell carcinoma under preoperative chemotherapy. Study details: TCR repertoires were profiled from both peripheral blood T cells and tumor-infiltrating lymphocytes. General observations from the study: Peripheral T cells showed a significant TCR diversity increase after chemotherapy, unlike tumor-infiltrating lymphocytes.

Time point denoted: after preoperative PTX-NDP chemotherapy. This clonotype was seen more than once but under ten times. Its antigen remains unknown. TCRdb itself ran the PCR reads through MiXCR, one entry per CDR3 protein. Of about 32,000 distinct CDR3 sequences in the sample, approximately 51% are singletons; the top ten hold 23%. The germline CDR1 and CDR2 sequences are MRHNA and SNTAGT. The CDR3 has 15 residues. Trimming at V came to 7 bases and at J to 1 base, leaving 3 bases not matched to a gene. The sample was collected from a patient given preoperative chemotherapy. The source of this sequence is a human donor with esophageal squamous cell carcinoma. The donor label of this sample is uncertain. The chain is built from TRBV6-4 and TRBJ2-1; the match to TRBD2 covers 11 bases. Here the CDR3 reads CASTTSGDSYNEQFF. The DNA of the CDR3 is TGTGCCAGCACGACTAGCGGGGATTCCTACAATGAGCAGTTCTTC.